Following are 7 T cell receptor beta chains from one sample sequenced in a study of T cells after yellow fever vaccination. One entry per CDR3 protein, called by TCRdb with MiXCR from the 5' RACE reads. Of more than 65,000 distinct CDR3 sequences listed, approximately 6.2% are singletons. Here the sequenced sample was CD4+ T cells sorted from PBMCs, taken roughly 15 days after the first yellow fever vaccination. The receptors derive from a man aged 18 to 29 who received the YFV17D yellow fever vaccine.

Ten or more counts support this clonotype. This chain connects TRBV28 to TRBJ2-5; no firm D call. V shed 7 bases and J shed 2 bases, with 20 bases lying between them. CDR1 MDHEN and CDR2 SYDVKM come from the germline V gene. The CDR3 contains 16 residues. CDR3 sequence: CASNHPALRVQETQYF. The CDR3 DNA is TGTGCCAGCAACCACCCGGCCTTACGGGTTCAAGAGACCCAGTACTTC.

This clonotype appeared many times. The CDR3 coding sequence is TGCGCCAGCAGCTCCCGAGGGGACGGGACCAATGAGCAGTTCTTC. The encoded protein is CASSSRGDGTNEQFF. The chain uses TRBV5-1 and TRBJ2-1, with D perhaps matching TRBD1 or TRBD2 (5 bases each). This CDR3 spans 15 amino acids. V lost 3 bases to trimming and J lost 6 bases, with 16 bases between them. Germline V gene sequence: CDR1 SGHRS, CDR2 YFSETQ.

The V gene is TRBV20-1, the J gene TRBJ1-6; D remains ambiguous. CDR3 size: 14 residues. The ends were cut back, 7 bases at V and 2 bases at J, with 12 bases in the middle. The germline gives CDR1 DFQATT, CDR2 SNEGSKA (reference sequence). The CDR3 region is CSDMADPYNSPLHF. The CDR3 region has the DNA TGCAGTGATATGGCAGACCCCTATAATTCACCCCTCCACTTT.

The CDR3 DNA follows: TGTGCCAGCAGCTTGGAGACAGGGGCCTACAATGAGCAGTTCTTC. It codes for CASSLETGAYNEQFF. This chain connects TRBV5-6 to TRBJ2-1; 8 positions match TRBD1. There are 15 residues in the CDR3. CDR1 SGHDT and CDR2 YYEEEE come from the germline V gene. V shed 0 bases and J 2 bases; nucleotides not matched to a gene: 1.

This clonotype was recorded many times. This chain links TRBV19 with TRBJ2-1; TRBD1 is a possible D gene (6 bases). V lost 4 bases, J lost 4 bases, and 17 bases lay in between. This CDR3 spans 16 amino acids. The germline V gene encodes CDR1 LNHDA and CDR2 SQIVND (reference sequence). For the CDR3, the DNA is TGTGCCAGTAGTACCGCTCGCCCCGGGACATACAATGAGCAGTTCTTC. Amino acid sequence: CASSTARPGTYNEQFF.

This clonotype was found many times. The chain recombines TRBV7-2 with TRBJ2-5, with D tentatively TRBD1 (6 bases). The germline V and J ends were trimmed by 3 bases and 0 bases, with 14 bases remaining between them. The germline V gene has CDR1 SGHTA and CDR2 FQGNSA. This CDR3 is built from 16 residues. The CDR3 bases are TGTGCCAGCAGCTTCGCGGCACAGGGATACCAAGAGACCCAGTACTTC. Protein: CASSFAAQGYQETQYF. The full variable domain, in which reference TRBV7-2 and TRBJ2-5 provide the parts outside the CDR3, is GAGVSQSPSNKVTEKGKDVELRCDPISGHTALYWYRQSLGQGLEFLIYFQGNSAPDKSGLPSDRFSAERTGGSVSTLTIQRTQQEDSAVYLCASSFAAQGYQETQYFGPGTRLLVL.

This clonotype has just a few counts. The rearrangement joins TRBV5-1 to TRBJ2-1; 7 nucleotides agree with TRBD2. V dropped 0 bases and J dropped 6; count of bases not matched to a gene: 6. The CDR3 sequence is 15 residues long. Looked up from germline, CDR1 is SGHRS and CDR2 is YFSETQ. CDR3 in amino acids: CASSLGTSLGNEQFF. For the CDR3, the DNA is TGCGCCAGCAGCTTGGGGACTAGTCTGGGCAATGAGCAGTTCTTC. The full variable domain, in which reference TRBV5-1 and TRBJ2-1 provide the parts outside the CDR3, is KAGVTQTPRYLIKTRGQQVTLSCSPISGHRSVSWYQQTPGQGLQFLFEYFSETQRNKGNFPGRFSGRQFSNSRSEMNVSTLELGDSALYLCASSLGTSLGNEQFFGPGTRLTVL.